These 31 T cell receptor beta chains originate from one sample sequenced in a study of response to subunit inactivated influenza vaccine. From the RT-PCR reads, TCRdb called clonotypes with MiXCR, one entry per CDR3 protein. The sample consists of over 650,000 distinct CDR3 sequences, around 18% of them appearing once. The specimen was PBMCs from blood, collected 4 to 6 days after vaccination. These TCRs come from a man aged 45-60 years who received an inactivated influenza vaccine.

The gene calls are TRBV7-9 and TRBJ2-1, with D possibly being TRBD1 or TRBD2 (6 bases each). CDR3 length: 15 amino acids. Germline V gene sequence: CDR1 SEHNR, CDR2 FQNEAQ (reference sequence). Deletions cut 10 bases from V and 5 bases from J, with 21 bases between. The CDR3 DNA sequence: TGTGCCACCTATACCGGGACTGGGGGCCACAATGAGCAGTTCTTC. It encodes CATYTGTGGHNEQFF.

J is TRBJ2-7 and V is TRBV20-1; D unresolved. This CDR3 is 12 amino acids long. Germline-derived CDR1 and CDR2 are DFQATT and SNEGSKA (reference sequence). Trimming left V 1 base short and J 2 bases short, with 6 bases between. The CDR3 nucleotides read TGCAGTGCTAGAGTGCAGGCCTACGAGCAGTACTTC. Amino acid sequence: CSARVQAYEQYF.

This clonotype was seen ten or more times. The V gene is TRBV5-1, the J gene TRBJ2-3, with D maybe TRBD2 (5 bases). The V and J ends lost 4 bases and 4 bases respectively, with 16 bases between them. This CDR3 comprises 15 residues. Germline V gives CDR1 SGHRS, CDR2 YFSETQ. CDR3 nucleotides: TGCGCCAGCAGCGTGGCCGGACTCAACCCAGATACGCAGTATTTT. Protein: CASSVAGLNPDTQYF.

This clonotype was observed a few times. The chain has TRBV7-9 and TRBJ1-2, with 7 nucleotides matching TRBD1. Germline V gene data show CDR1 as SEHNR and CDR2 as FQNEAQ (reference sequence). The J segment lost 2 bases and the V segment lost 7 bases, leaving 7 bases of the junction unmatched. The CDR3 loop spans 14 amino acids. CDR3 amino acids: CASNLRQGNYGYTF. DNA of the CDR3: TGTGCCAGCAACCTCCGACAGGGCAACTATGGCTACACCTTC.

This clonotype was seen a handful of times. The genes are TRBV4-2 and TRBJ2-5, with 11 bases identical to TRBD1. CDR3 length equals 17 residues. The germline gives CDR1 LGHNA, CDR2 YNFKEQ. V shed 0 bases and J 6 bases; nucleotides not matched to a gene: 9. The CDR3 here is CASSQDYSGTGGKTQYF. The CDR3 nucleotides are TGTGCCAGCAGCCAAGATTACTCCGGGACAGGGGGGAAGACCCAGTACTTC.

This clonotype was found a few times. The CDR3 DNA reads as TGTGCCAGCAGCCCAACAGGGGGTAGAACCGGGGAGCTGTTTTTT. This encodes CASSPTGGRTGELFF. V and J are TRBV7-3 and TRBJ2-2, with 8 bases identical to TRBD1. This CDR3 comprises 15 residues. V was clipped by 5 bases and J by 5 bases; unmatched bases: 7. Germline V gene data show CDR1 as SGHTA and CDR2 as FQGTGA.

Ten or more counts support this clonotype. J is TRBJ2-2 and V is TRBV4-1, with TRBD2 matching 11 bases. V shed 3 bases and J 0 bases; nucleotides not matched to a gene: 6. Per germline, CDR1 MGHRA and CDR2 YSYEKL. The CDR3 is 18 amino acids. In nucleotides, the CDR3 is TGCGCCAGCAGCCAGGGACTAGCGGTCCACGCGAACACCGGGGAGCTGTTTTTT. Amino acid sequence: CASSQGLAVHANTGELFF.

DNA for the CDR3: TGCAGTGCTAGTACTAGTCAGGGTTACAATGAGCAGTTCTTC. As protein: CSASTSQGYNEQFF. The chain combines TRBV20-1 with TRBJ2-1; D tentatively fits TRBD1 or TRBD2 (5 bases each). Germline V lookup: CDR1 DFQATT, CDR2 SNEGSKA (reference sequence). The ends were cut back, 3 bases at V and 4 bases at J, with 13 bases in the middle. This CDR3 is 14 amino acids long.

This clonotype has more than one count but fewer than ten. This chain joins TRBV27 and TRBJ1-2; possible D gene TRBD1, 5 bases. The V end lost 6 bases, the J end lost 2 bases, and 10 bases lay between the germline ends. Germline CDR1 and CDR2: MNHEY and SMNVEV (reference sequence). The CDR3 has 13 amino acids. The CDR3 here is CASRDSVNYGYTF. As DNA, the CDR3 is TGTGCCAGCAGAGACAGTGTGAACTATGGCTACACCTTC.

The rearrangement uses TRBV7-8 and TRBJ2-5; a weak D match, TRBD1 (5 bases). From germline, CDR1 is SGHVS and CDR2 FQNEAQ. This CDR3 is 15 amino acids long. Deletions cut 0 bases from V and 2 bases from J, with 10 bases between. The DNA for the CDR3 is TGTGCCAGCAGCTTAGCGCCAGGGTTACAAGAGACCCAGTACTTC. This gives the protein CASSLAPGLQETQYF.

This clonotype was observed a handful of times. The chain employs TRBV5-5 and TRBJ2-1, with unresolved D. The CDR3 loop spans 14 amino acids. The V and J ends lost 0 bases and 9 bases respectively, with 13 bases between them. The germline CDR1 and CDR2 sequences are SGHKS and YYEKEE (reference sequence). CDR3 coding DNA: TGTGCCAGCAGCTTGGCTCATTTGGTGACTGAGCAGTTCTTC. As protein: CASSLAHLVTEQFF.

This clonotype was seen just once. At one boundary the junction diverges from the germline segment, which might be a read error. The rearrangement links TRBV28 to TRBJ1-5; 10 bases line up with TRBD1. Germline V gene data show CDR1 as MDHEN and CDR2 as SYDVKM. The CDR3 covers 15 residues. In DNA, the CDR3 is TGTGCCAGCAGTTTAGACAGGGGGCGAGGTCAGTCCCAGCATTTT. It is translated as CASSLDRGRGQSQHF. The full variable domain, rest sourced from reference TRBV28 and TRBJ1-5, is DVKVTQSSRYLVKRTGEKVFLECVQDMDHENMFWYRQDPGLGLRLIYFSYDVKMKEKGDIPEGYSVSREKKERFSLILESASTNQTSMYLCASSLDRGRGQSQHFGDGTRLSIL.

CDR3 in amino acids: CASSLSARNQPQHF. CDR3 in DNA: TGTGCCAGCAGTTTATCGGCCAGAAATCAGCCCCAGCATTTT. V gene TRBV28 combines with J gene TRBJ1-5, with D uncertain. CDR3 size: 14 residues. Germline assignment: CDR1 MDHEN and CDR2 SYDVKM. Trimming removed 1 base at V and 4 bases at J, with 8 bases between.

The chain is built from TRBV5-6 and TRBJ2-7; D tentatively fits TRBD1 or TRBD2 (7 bases each). Germline loops: CDR1 SGHDT, CDR2 YYEEEE. The CDR3 length is 15 residues. The V and J ends lost 0 bases and 2 bases respectively, with 12 bases between them. CDR3 in amino acids: CASSLVTGRAYEQYF. The CDR3 DNA follows: TGTGCCAGCAGCTTGGTGACAGGGAGGGCCTACGAGCAGTACTTC.

Written as DNA, the CDR3 is TGTGCCAGCAGCCTAAATGGGGAGCGAGGAGAGACCCAGTACTTC. This gives the protein CASSLNGERGETQYF. The genes are TRBV7-8 and TRBJ2-5, with TRBD2 as a possible D gene (5 bases). V lost 5 bases, J lost 4 bases, and 17 bases lay in between. This CDR3 region has 15 residues. Germline CDR1 and CDR2: SGHVS and FQNEAQ.

This clonotype appeared a few times. This CDR3 reads CASSELVTLEQYF. The DNA of the CDR3 is TGTGCCAGCAGTGAATTAGTAACCCTTGAGCAGTACTTC. J is TRBJ2-7 and V is TRBV6-1; D not resolved. The germline V gene has CDR1 MNHNS and CDR2 SASEGT. Trimming left V 2 bases short and J 7 bases short, with 12 bases between. The CDR3 extends over 13 amino acids.

J is TRBJ2-2 and V is TRBV27; 10 bases fit TRBD2. V lost 2 bases and J lost 7; bases outside the gene matches: 4. The CDR3 loop spans 15 amino acids. CDR1 is MNHEY, CDR2 SMNVEV, per germline (reference sequence). Here the CDR3 DNA reads TGTGCCAGCAGTTTAACTGGGACTAGCGTCGGGGAGCTGTTTTTT. This gives the protein CASSLTGTSVGELFF.

This clonotype was detected a few times. J is TRBJ1-1 and V is TRBV29-1; TRBD1 is a possible D gene (6 bases). The CDR3 is 13 residues long. Trimming left V 5 bases short and J 1 base short, with 11 bases between. Germline CDR1 SQVTM, CDR2 ANQGSEA. The CDR3 region has the DNA TGCAGCGTTAACCAGGGGACGAACACTGAAGCTTTCTTT. It encodes CSVNQGTNTEAFF.

This clonotype has more than one count but fewer than ten. CDR3 coding DNA: TGTGCCAGCAGTCATACAATGTCGGGGAGCTCCTACGAGCAGTACTTC. It is translated as CASSHTMSGSSYEQYF. The V and J genes are TRBV6-1 and TRBJ2-7, with D possibly matching TRBD2 (5 bases). Trimming took off 5 bases at V and 0 bases at J, with 17 bases between the two ends. Per the germline V gene, CDR1 is MNHNS and CDR2 is SASEGT. This CDR3 has 16 amino acids.

The chain's CDR3 is CASSSGTAPYEQYF. The CDR3 bases are TGTGCCAGCAGTTCAGGGACTGCACCCTACGAGCAGTACTTC. This sequence joins TRBV6-5 and TRBJ2-7; tentative D call: TRBD2 (6 bases). CDR1 MNHEY and CDR2 SVGAGI come from the germline V gene. CDR3 length equals 14 residues. The V gene lost 4 bases and the J gene lost 2 bases, with 12 bases spanning the gap.

The chain employs TRBV27 and TRBJ1-6, with D possibly being TRBD1 (5 bases). The CDR3 length is 16 residues. The germline V and J ends were trimmed by 2 bases and 4 bases, with 12 bases remaining between them. In germline, CDR1 is MNHEY, CDR2 SMNVEV (reference sequence). DNA for the CDR3: TGTGCCAGCAGTTTAAGGAGGGGAAGATATAATTCACCCCTCCACTTT. This codes for CASSLRRGRYNSPLHF.

This clonotype has only a few counts. The chain carries TRBV5-5 and TRBJ1-5; 9 bases are a match to TRBD1. CDR3 length equals 15 residues. With V trimmed by 4 bases and J by 11 bases, 13 bases remained unmatched. Germline-derived CDR1 and CDR2 are SGHKS and YYEKEE (reference sequence). DNA for the CDR3: TGTGCCAGCAGCCGGGACAGGGAGGGATTTAGGTCCCAGCATTTT. It codes for CASSRDREGFRSQHF. Full variable domain (rest looked up from reference TRBV5-5 and TRBJ1-5): DAGVTQSPTHLIKTRGQQVTLRCSPISGHKSVSWYQQVLGQGPQFIFQYYEKEERGRGNFPDRFSARQFPNYSSELNVNALLLGDSALYLCASSRDREGFRSQHFGDGTRLSIL.

V is TRBV20-1 and J is TRBJ2-6; D unresolved. The V gene lost 6 bases and the J gene lost 5 bases, with 2 bases spanning the gap. The CDR3 consists of 10 residues. The germline V gene has CDR1 DFQATT and CDR2 SNEGSKA (reference sequence). The CDR3 sequence is CSARANVLTF. The DNA of the CDR3 is TGCAGTGCAAGGGCCAACGTCCTGACTTTC.

A few counts support this clonotype. CDR3 sequence: CASSLQGARDTQYF. The CDR3 coding sequence is TGTGCCAGCAGTCTACAGGGGGCGAGAGATACGCAGTATTTT. V gene TRBV12-3 or TRBV12-4 combines with J gene TRBJ2-3; 9 nucleotides align to TRBD1. The trim removed 5 bases at V and 5 bases at J, leaving 5 bases unmatched. CDR3 length equals 14 residues.

This clonotype was found a few times. This is likely a read error, given that the CDR3 carries no conserved phenylalanine or tryptophan at its end. The chain uses TRBV7-8 and TRBJ2-7, with D possibly called TRBD1 or TRBD2 (5 bases each). Looked up from germline, CDR1 is SGHVS and CDR2 is FQNEAQ. Trimming cost V 5 bases and J 3 bases, with 14 bases left between them. The CDR3 covers 14 residues. The CDR3, as DNA: TGTGCCAGCAGCACGGGACCGGCTAACTACGAGCAGTACCTC. Translated: CASSTGPANYEQYL.

The chain carries TRBV7-8 and TRBJ2-7; D perhaps matches TRBD2 (6 bases). V lost 0 bases to trimming and J lost 4 bases, with 13 bases between them. The CDR3 spans 15 residues. Per the germline V gene, CDR1 is SGHVS and CDR2 is FQNEAQ. In nucleotides, the CDR3 is TGTGCCAGCAGCTTAGCGGGGGGAGTAAGGTACGAGCAGTACTTC. It is translated as CASSLAGGVRYEQYF.

The rearrangement joins TRBV27 to TRBJ2-3; D is possibly TRBD2 (6 bases). Per germline, CDR1 MNHEY and CDR2 SMNVEV (reference sequence). The CDR3 is made up of 16 amino acids. Trimming removed 3 bases from V and 4 bases from J, with 17 bases in between. This CDR3 reads CASSFEGRRFADTQYF. The CDR3 coding sequence is TGTGCCAGCAGTTTCGAGGGGAGGCGGTTCGCAGATACGCAGTATTTT.

There are a few counts of this clonotype. The genes are TRBV28 and TRBJ2-7; the match to TRBD2 covers 8 bases. The CDR3 runs 13 residues. J gave up 2 bases and V 7 bases, and 4 bases lay outside the gene matches. Germline V gene sequence: CDR1 MDHEN, CDR2 SYDVKM. CDR3 DNA sequence: TGTGCCAGCAAGCTTAGCGGGACCTACGAGCAGTACTTC. Translating gives CASKLSGTYEQYF.

This clonotype appeared a few times. J is TRBJ2-2 and V is TRBV10-2; TRBD2 matches 8 bases. Germline lookup yields CDR1 WSHSY and CDR2 SAAADI. The length of the CDR3 is 14 residues. V dropped 6 bases and J dropped 5; count of bases not matched to a gene: 5. The CDR3 loop is CASRTGLGTGELFF. In nucleotides, the CDR3 is TGCGCCAGCAGGACGGGACTAGGTACCGGGGAGCTGTTTTTT.

Here the CDR3 DNA reads TGTGCCAGCAGCCCGGACGCGGGTGACACTGAAGCTTTCTTT. Translation: CASSPDAGDTEAFF. The V call is TRBV7-2, the J call TRBJ1-1; D remains ambiguous. Germline lookup yields CDR1 SGHTA and CDR2 FQGNSA. The germline V and J ends were trimmed by 5 bases and 3 bases, with 13 bases remaining between them. The CDR3 is made up of 14 amino acids.

The chain employs TRBV7-9 and TRBJ2-3; TRBD2 aligns across 12 bases. Germline lookup yields CDR1 SEHNR and CDR2 FQNEAQ (reference sequence). The CDR3 consists of 17 residues. With 1 base clipped from V and 1 base from J, the junction kept 3 bases outside the gene matches. CDR3 sequence (DNA): TGTGCCAGCAGCTTAGTTCCTAGCGGGAGGGGCACAGATACGCAGTATTTT. The encoded protein is CASSLVPSGRGTDTQYF.